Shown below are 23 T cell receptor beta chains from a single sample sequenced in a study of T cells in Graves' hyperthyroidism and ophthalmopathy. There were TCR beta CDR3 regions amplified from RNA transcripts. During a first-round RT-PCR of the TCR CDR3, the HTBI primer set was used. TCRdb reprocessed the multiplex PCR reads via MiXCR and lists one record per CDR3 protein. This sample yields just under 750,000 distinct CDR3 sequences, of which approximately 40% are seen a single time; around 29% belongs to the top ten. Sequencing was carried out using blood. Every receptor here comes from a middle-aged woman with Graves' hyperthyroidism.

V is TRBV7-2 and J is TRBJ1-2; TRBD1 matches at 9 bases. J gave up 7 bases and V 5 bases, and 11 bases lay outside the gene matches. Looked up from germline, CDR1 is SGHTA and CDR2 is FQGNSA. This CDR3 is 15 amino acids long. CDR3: CASSPNPGQGSGYTF. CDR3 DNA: TGTGCCAGCAGCCCGAACCCGGGACAGGGATCTGGCTACACCTTC.

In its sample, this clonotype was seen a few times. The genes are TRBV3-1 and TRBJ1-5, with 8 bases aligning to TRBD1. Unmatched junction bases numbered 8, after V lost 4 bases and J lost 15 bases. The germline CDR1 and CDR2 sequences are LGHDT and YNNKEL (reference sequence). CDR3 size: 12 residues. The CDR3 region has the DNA TGTGCCAGCAGCCCGGACAGGGAGATGTTGCATTTT. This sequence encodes CASSPDREMLHF.

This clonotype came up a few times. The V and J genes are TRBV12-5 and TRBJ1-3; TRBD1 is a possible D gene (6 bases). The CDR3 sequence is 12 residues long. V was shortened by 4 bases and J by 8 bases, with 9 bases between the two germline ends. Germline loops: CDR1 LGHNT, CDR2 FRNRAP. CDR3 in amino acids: CASGYQGYTIYF. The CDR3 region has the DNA TGTGCTAGTGGTTATCAGGGGTACACCATATATTTT.

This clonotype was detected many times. CDR3 region: CASSIQVGTGNTEAFF. The CDR3 region has the DNA TGTGCCAGTAGTATCCAAGTCGGGACAGGGAACACTGAAGCTTTCTTT. The V call is TRBV19, the J call TRBJ1-1, with 8 bases lining up with TRBD1. This CDR3 contains 16 residues. With 3 bases clipped from V and 1 base from J, the junction kept 7 bases outside the gene matches. Germline assignment: CDR1 LNHDA and CDR2 SQIVND (reference sequence).

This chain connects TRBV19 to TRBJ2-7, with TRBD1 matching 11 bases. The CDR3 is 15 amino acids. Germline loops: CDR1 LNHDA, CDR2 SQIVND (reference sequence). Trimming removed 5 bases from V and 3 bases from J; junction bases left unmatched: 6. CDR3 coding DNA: TGTGCCAGTAGTGACGCCGGGACAGGGGGCTACGAGCAGTACTTC. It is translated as CASSDAGTGGYEQYF.

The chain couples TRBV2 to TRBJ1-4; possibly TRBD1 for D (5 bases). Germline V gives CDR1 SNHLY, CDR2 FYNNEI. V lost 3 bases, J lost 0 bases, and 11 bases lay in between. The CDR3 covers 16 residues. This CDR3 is CASSEIGVATNEKLFF. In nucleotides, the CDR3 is TGTGCCAGCAGTGAGATAGGGGTAGCAACTAATGAAAAACTGTTTTTT.

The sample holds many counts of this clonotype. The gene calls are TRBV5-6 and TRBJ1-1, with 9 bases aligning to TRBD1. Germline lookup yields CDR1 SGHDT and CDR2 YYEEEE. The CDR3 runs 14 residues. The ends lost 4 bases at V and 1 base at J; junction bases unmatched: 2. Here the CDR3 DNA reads TGTGCCAGCAGCGCGACAGGGGGGAACACTGAAGCTTTCTTT. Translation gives CASSATGGNTEAFF.

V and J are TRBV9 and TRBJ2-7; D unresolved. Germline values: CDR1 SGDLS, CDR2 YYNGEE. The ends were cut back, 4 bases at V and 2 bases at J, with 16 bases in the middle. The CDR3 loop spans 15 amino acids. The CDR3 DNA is TGTGCCAGCAGCCAAAAAGGGAAGGGCCCCTACGAGCAGTACTTC. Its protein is CASSQKGKGPYEQYF.

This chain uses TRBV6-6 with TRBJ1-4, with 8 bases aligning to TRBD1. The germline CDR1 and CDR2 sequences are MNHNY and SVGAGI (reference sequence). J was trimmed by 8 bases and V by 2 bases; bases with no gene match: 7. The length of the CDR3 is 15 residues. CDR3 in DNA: TGTGCCAGCAGTTACCAGGGGACAGGCGGGGAAAAACTGTTTTTT. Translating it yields CASSYQGTGGEKLFF.

CDR3 region: CSAPGPLSEEKLFF. CDR3 sequence (DNA): TGCAGTGCTCCTGGACCCCTTTCGGAGGAAAAACTGTTTTTT. The chain links TRBV20-1 to TRBJ1-4; D gene ambiguous. Per germline, CDR1 DFQATT and CDR2 SNEGSKA (reference sequence). V lost 5 bases to trimming and J lost 8 bases, with 18 bases between them. The CDR3 is 14 residues long.

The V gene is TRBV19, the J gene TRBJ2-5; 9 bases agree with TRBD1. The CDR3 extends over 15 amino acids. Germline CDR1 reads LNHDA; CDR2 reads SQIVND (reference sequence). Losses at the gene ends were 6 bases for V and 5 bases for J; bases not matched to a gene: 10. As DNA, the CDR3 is TGTGCCAGTAGGGAACAGGGGGCGCAATATGAGACCCAGTACTTC. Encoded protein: CASREQGAQYETQYF.

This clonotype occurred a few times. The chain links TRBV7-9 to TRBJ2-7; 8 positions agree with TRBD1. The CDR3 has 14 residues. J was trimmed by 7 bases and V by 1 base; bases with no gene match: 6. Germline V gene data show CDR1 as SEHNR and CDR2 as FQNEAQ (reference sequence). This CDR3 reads CASSLGQGAIEQYF. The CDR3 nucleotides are TGTGCCAGCAGCTTAGGGCAGGGGGCGATTGAGCAGTACTTC.

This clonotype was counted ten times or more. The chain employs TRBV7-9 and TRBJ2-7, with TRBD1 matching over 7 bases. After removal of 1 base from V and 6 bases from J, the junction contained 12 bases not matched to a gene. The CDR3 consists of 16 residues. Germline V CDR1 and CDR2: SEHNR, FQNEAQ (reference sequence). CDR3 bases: TGTGCCAGCAGCTTAGTCGGAGGACAGGTACGGGGCGAGCAGTACTTC. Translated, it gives CASSLVGGQVRGEQYF.

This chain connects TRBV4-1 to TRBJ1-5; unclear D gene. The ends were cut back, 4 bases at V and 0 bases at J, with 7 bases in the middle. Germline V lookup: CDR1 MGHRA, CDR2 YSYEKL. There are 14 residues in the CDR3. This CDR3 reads CASSLTHSNQPQHF. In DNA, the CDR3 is TGCGCCAGCAGCCTGACACATAGCAATCAGCCCCAGCATTTT.

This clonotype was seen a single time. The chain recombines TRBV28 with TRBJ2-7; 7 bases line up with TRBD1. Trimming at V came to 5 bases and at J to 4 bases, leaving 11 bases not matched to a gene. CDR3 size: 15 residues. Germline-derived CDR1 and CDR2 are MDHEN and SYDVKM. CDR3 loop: CASSPPGTALYEQYF. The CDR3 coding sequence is TGTGCCAGCAGTCCCCCCGGGACAGCGTTATACGAGCAGTACTTC.

CDR3 DNA sequence: TGTGCCAGCAGTTACCCTAGCGGGGGGGCCGGGGAGCAGTACTTC. Protein sequence: CASSYPSGGAGEQYF. V usage is TRBV6-5 and J usage is TRBJ2-7; TRBD2 aligns across 12 bases. Germline V gene data show CDR1 as MNHEY and CDR2 as SVGAGI. The CDR3 sequence is 15 residues long. V lost 2 bases to trimming and J lost 7 bases; unmatched junction nucleotides: 6.

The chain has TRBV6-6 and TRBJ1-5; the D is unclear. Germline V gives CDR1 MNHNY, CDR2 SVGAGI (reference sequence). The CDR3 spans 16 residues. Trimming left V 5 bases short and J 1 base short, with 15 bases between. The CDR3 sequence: CASSLNHPDSNQPQHF. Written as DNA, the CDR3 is TGTGCCAGCAGTCTCAACCATCCGGACAGCAATCAGCCCCAGCATTTT.

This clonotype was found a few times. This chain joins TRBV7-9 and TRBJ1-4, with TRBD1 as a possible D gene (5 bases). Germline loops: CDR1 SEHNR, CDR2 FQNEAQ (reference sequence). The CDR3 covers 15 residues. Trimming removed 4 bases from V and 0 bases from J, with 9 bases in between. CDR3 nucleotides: TGTGCCAGCAGCTATACAGGAACAACTAATGAAAAACTGTTTTTT. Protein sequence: CASSYTGTTNEKLFF.

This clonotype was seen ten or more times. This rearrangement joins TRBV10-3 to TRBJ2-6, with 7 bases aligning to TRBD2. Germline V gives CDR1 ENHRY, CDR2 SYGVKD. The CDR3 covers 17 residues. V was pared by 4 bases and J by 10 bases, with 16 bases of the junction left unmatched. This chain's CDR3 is CAISAMSGRESLNVLTF. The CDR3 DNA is TGTGCCATCAGTGCAATGTCAGGGAGGGAGTCCCTGAACGTCCTGACTTTC.

CDR3 DNA sequence: TGTGCCAGCAGCCAGGGACAGTCAAATTCACCCCTCCACTTT. This encodes CASSQGQSNSPLHF. This sequence joins TRBV7-2 and TRBJ1-6; 7 bases are shared with TRBD1. The CDR3 consists of 14 residues. J gave up 7 bases and V 5 bases, and 5 bases lay outside the gene matches. Germline V gene data show CDR1 as SGHTA and CDR2 as FQGNSA.

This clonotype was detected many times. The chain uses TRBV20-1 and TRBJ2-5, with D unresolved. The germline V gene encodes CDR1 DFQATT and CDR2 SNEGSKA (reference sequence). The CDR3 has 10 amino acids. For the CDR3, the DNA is TGCAGCCCCCGGATCGAGACCCAGTACTTC. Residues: CSPRIETQYF.

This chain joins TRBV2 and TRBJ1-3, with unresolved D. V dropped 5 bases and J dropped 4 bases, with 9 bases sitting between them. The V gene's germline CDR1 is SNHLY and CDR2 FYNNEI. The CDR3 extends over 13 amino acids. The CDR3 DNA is TGTGCCAGCAGTCCACGTCTCGGAAACACCATATATTTT. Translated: CASSPRLGNTIYF. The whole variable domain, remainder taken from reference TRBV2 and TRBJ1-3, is EPEVTQTPSHQVTQMGQEVILRCVPISNHLYFYWYRQILGQKVEFLVSFYNNEISEKSEIFDDQFSVERPDGSNFTLKIRSTKLEDSAMYFCASSPRLGNTIYFGEGSWLTVV.

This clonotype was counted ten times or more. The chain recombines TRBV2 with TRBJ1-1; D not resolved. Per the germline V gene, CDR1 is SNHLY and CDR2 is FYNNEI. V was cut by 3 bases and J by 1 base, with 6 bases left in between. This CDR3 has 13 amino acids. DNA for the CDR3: TGTGCCAGCAGTGACGGCCAGAACACTGAAGCTTTCTTT. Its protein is CASSDGQNTEAFF. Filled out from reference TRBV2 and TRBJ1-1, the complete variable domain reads EPEVTQTPSHQVTQMGQEVILRCVPISNHLYFYWYRQILGQKVEFLVSFYNNEISEKSEIFDDQFSVERPDGSNFTLKIRSTKLEDSAMYFCASSDGQNTEAFFGQGTRLTVV.